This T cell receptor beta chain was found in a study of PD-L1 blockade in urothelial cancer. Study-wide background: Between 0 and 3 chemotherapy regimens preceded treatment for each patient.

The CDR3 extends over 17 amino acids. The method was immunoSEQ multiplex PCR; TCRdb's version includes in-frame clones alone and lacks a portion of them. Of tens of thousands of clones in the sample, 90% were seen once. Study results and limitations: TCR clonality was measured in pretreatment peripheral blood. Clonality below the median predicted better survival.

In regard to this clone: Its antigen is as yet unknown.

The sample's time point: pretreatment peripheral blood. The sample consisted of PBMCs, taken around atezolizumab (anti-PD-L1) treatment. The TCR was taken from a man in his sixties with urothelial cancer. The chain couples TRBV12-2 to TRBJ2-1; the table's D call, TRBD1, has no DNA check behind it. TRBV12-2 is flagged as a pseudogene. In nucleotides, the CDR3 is TGTGCAAGTCGCTTAGCGCTGGACAGTGGGTCCTACAATGAGCAGTTCTTC. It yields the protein CASRLALDSGSYNEQFF.